The entry that follows covers one T cell receptor beta chain sequence. The data are from a study of blood T cell repertoires in COVID-19. At the level of the study: COVID-19 samples collected from the United States, Italy and Spain covered acute and convalescent phases. The cDNA or gDNA used as material had been derived from T cells, B-cell-depleted T cells, or PBMCs.

V dropped 3 bases and J dropped 0; count of bases not matched to a gene: 7. The CDR3 has 16 amino acids. Germline assignment: CDR1 SGDLS and CDR2 YYNGEE. In the original workflow: Using reference gene primer amplification, nucleated cell counts were estimated. The method was immunoSEQ multiplex PCR; TCRdb's version includes in-frame clones alone and lacks a portion of them. That table gives V, J and clone size, and the DNA gave D and trimming. The sample includes 75,000 to 95,000 clones, around nine tenths of them seen just once. This clonotype originated in a man aged 55 to 69 with acute or convalescent COVID-19. Sequencing was performed on peripheral blood. The V call is TRBV9, the J call TRBJ1-1, with 8 bases matching TRBD1. The CDR3 is CASSGQGAFMNTEAFF. CDR3 nucleotides: TGTGCCAGCAGCGGGCAGGGGGCCTTCATGAACACTGAAGCTTTCTTT.